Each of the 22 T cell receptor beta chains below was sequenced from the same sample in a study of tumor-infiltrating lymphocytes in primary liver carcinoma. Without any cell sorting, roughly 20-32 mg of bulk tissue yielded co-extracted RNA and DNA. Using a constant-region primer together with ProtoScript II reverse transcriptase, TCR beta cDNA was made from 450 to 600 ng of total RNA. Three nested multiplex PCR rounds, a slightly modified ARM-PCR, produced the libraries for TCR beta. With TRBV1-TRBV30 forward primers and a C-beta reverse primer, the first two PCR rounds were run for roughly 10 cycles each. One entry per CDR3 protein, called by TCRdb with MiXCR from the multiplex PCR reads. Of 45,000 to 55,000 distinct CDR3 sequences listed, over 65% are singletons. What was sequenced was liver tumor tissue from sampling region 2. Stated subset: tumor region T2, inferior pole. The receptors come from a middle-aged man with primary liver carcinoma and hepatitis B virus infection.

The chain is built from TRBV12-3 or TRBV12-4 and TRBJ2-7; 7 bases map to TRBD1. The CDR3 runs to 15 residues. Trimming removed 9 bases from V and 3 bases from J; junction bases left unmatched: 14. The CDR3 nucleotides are TGTGCCAGTACTACAGGTCACAGGGGCCTCTACGAGCAGTACTTC. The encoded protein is CASTTGHRGLYEQYF.

This chain's CDR3 is CASSAGGSEQFF. In DNA form, the CDR3 reads TGTGCCAGCAGTGCTGGTGGGAGTGAGCAGTTCTTC. This chain connects TRBV12-3 or TRBV12-4 to TRBJ2-1, with TRBD2 as a possible D gene (5 bases). The CDR3 totals 12 residues. The germline V and J ends were trimmed by 5 bases and 9 bases, with 11 bases remaining between them.

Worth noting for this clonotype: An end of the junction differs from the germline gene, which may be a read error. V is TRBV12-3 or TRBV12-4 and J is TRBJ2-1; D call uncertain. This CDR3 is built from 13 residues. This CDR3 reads CASRPHGYNAQFF. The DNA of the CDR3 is TGTGCCAGCAGGCCCCATGGGTACAATGCGCAGTTCTTC.

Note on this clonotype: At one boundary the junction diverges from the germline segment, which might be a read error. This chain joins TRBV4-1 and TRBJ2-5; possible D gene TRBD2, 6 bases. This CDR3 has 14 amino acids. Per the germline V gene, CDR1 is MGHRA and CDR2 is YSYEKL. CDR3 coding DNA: TGTACCAGCAGCCAAGATATGCTAGCGGAGACCCAGTACTTC. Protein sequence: CTSSQDMLAETQYF.

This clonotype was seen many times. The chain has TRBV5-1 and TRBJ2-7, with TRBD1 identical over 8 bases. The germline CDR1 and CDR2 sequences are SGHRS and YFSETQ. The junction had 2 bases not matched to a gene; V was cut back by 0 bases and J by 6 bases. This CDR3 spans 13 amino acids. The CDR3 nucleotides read TGCGCCAGCAGCTTGGCAGGGGGCATCGAGCAGTACTTC. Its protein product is CASSLAGGIEQYF.

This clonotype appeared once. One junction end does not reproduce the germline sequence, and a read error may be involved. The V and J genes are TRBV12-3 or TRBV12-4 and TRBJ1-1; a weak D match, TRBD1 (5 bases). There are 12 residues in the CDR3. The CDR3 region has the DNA TGTGTCAGCAGCGCAGGGAGCACTGAAGCTCTCTTT. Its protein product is CVSSAGSTEALF.

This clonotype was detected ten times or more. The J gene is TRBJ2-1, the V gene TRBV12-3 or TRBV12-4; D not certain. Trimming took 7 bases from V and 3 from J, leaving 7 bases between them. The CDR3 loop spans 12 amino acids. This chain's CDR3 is CASNGDYNEQFF. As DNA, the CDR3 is TGTGCCAGCAATGGAGACTACAATGAGCAGTTCTTC.

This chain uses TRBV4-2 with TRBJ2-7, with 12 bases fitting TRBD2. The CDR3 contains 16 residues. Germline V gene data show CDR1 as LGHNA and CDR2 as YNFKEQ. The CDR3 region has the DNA TGTGTTAGCAGCCATTACCTAGCGGGAGGGCCGGGCGAGCAGTACTTC. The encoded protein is CVSSHYLAGGPGEQYF.

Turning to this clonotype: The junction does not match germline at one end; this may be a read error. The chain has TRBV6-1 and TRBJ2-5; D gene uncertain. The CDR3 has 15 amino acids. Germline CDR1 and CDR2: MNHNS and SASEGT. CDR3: CASTIGRVSQESQYF. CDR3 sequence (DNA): TGTGCCAGTACTATAGGACGGGTTAGCCAAGAGAGCCAGTACTTC.

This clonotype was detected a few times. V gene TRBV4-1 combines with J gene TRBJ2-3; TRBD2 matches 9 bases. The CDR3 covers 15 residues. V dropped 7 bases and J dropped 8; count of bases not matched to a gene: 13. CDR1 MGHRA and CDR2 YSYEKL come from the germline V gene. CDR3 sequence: CASNQVQAGGGTQYF. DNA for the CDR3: TGCGCCAGCAATCAAGTTCAGGCGGGAGGGGGTACGCAGTATTTT.

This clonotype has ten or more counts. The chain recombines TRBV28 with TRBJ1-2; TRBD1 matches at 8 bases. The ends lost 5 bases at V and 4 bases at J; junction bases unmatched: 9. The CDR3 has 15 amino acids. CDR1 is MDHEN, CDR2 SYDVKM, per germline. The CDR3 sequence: CASSITGGSFYGYTF. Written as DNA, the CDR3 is TGTGCCAGCAGTATAACAGGGGGTTCGTTCTATGGCTACACCTTC.

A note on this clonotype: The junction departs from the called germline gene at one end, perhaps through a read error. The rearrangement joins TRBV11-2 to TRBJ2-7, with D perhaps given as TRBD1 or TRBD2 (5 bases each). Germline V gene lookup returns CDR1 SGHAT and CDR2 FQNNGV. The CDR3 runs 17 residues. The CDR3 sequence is CASSIDSPGQGSYEQYF. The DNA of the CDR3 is TGTGCCAGCAGCATTGACTCGCCGGGGCAGGGAAGCTACGAGCAATACTTC.

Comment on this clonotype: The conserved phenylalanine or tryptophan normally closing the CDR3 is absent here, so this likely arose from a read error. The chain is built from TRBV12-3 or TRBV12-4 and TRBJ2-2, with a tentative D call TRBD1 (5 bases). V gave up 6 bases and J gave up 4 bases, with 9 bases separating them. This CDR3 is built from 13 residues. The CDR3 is CASSYRSTGELFI. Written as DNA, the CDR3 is TGTGCCAGCAGCTACAGGAGCACCGGGGAGCTGTTTATT.

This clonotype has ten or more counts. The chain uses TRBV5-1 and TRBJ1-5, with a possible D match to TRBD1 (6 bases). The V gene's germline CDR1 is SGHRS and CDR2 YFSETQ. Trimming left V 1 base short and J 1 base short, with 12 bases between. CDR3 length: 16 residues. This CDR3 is CASSLRGGESNQPQHF. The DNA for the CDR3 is TGCGCCAGCAGCTTGAGGGGGGGGGAAAGCAATCAGCCCCAGCATTTT.

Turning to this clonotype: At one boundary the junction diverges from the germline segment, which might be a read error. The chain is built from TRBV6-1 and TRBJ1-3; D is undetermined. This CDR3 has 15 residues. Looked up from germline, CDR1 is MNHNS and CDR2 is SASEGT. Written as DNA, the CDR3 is TGTGCCAACAGTGAAAGGACGGCGTCTGGAAACACCATATATTTT. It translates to CANSERTASGNTIYF.

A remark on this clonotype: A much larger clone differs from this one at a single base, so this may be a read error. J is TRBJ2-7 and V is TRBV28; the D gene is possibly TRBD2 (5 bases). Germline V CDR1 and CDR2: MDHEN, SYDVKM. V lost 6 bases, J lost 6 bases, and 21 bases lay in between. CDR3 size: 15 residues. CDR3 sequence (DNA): TGTGCCAGCAGGAGTCACGGGATAGAGATGAGCGAGCAGTACTTC. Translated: CASRSHGIEMSEQYF.

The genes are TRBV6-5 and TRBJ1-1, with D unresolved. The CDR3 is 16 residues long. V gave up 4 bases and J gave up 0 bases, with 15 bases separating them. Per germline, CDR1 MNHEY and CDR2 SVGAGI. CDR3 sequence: CASSLFGFTMNTEAFF. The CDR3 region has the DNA TGTGCCAGCAGTTTATTCGGGTTTACCATGAACACTGAAGCTTTCTTT.

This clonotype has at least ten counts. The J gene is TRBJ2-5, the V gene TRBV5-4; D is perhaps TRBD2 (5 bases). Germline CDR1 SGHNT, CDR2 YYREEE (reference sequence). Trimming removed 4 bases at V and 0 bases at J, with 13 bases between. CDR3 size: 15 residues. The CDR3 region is CASSPTGADQETQYF. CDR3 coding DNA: TGTGCCAGCAGCCCGACCGGAGCGGACCAAGAGACCCAGTACTTC.

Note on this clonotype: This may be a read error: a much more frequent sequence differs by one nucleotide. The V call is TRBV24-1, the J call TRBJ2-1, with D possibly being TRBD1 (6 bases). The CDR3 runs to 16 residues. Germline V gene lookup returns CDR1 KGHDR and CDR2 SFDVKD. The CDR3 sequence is CATIDWTEGAKGEQFF. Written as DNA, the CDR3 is TGTGCCACCATTGATTGGACAGAAGGGGCCAAGGGTGAGCAGTTCTTC.

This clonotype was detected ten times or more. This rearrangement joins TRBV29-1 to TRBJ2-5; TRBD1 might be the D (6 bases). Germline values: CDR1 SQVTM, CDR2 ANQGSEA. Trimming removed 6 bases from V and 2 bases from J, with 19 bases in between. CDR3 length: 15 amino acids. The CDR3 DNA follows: TGCAGCGTCGGTAAACAGGGTGGTAGGCAAGAGACCCAGTACTTC. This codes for CSVGKQGGRQETQYF.

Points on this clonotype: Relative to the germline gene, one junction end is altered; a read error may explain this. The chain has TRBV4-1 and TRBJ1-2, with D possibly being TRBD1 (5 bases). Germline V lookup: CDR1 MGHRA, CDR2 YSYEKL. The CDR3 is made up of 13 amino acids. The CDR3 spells CTSSETANYVHTF. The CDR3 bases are TGCACCAGCAGCGAGACAGCTAACTATGTCCACACCTTC.

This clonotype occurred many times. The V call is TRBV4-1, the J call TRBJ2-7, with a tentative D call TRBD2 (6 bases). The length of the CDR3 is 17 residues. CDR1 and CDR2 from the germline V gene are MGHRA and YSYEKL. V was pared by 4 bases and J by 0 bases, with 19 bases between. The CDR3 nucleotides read TGCGCCAGCAGCCTCGTTCAAGGGGCGGGAAACTCCTACGAGCAGTACTTC. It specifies CASSLVQGAGNSYEQYF.